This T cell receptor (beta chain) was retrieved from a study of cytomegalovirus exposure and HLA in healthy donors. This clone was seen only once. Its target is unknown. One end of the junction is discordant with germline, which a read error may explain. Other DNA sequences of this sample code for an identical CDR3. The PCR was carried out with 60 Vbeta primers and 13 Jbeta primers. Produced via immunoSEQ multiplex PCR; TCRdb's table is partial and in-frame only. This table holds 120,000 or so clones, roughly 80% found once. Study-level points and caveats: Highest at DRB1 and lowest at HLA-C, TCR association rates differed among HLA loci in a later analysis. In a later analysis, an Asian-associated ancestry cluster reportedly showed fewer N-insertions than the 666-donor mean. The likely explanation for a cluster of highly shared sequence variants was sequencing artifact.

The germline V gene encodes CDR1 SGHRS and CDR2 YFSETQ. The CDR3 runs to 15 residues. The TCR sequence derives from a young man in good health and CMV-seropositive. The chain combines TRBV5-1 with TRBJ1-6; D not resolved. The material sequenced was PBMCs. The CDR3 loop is CASSPEGPGDSPLHF. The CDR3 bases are TGCGCCAGCAGCCCCGAGGGCCCTGGGGATTCGCCCCTCCACTTT.